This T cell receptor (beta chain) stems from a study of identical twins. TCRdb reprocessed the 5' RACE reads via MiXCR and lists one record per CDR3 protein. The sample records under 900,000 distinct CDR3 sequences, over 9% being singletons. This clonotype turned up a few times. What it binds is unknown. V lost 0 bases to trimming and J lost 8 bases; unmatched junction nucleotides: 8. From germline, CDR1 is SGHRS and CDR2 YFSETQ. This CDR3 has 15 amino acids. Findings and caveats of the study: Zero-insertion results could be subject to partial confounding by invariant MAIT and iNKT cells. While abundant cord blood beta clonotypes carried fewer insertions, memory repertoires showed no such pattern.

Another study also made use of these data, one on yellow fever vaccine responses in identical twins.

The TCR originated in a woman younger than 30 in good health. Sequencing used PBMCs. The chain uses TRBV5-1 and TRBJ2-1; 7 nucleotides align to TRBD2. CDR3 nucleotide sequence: TGCGCCAGCAGCTTGGTTCGAGCGGGAAGCGATGAGCAGTTCTTC. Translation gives CASSLVRAGSDEQFF.